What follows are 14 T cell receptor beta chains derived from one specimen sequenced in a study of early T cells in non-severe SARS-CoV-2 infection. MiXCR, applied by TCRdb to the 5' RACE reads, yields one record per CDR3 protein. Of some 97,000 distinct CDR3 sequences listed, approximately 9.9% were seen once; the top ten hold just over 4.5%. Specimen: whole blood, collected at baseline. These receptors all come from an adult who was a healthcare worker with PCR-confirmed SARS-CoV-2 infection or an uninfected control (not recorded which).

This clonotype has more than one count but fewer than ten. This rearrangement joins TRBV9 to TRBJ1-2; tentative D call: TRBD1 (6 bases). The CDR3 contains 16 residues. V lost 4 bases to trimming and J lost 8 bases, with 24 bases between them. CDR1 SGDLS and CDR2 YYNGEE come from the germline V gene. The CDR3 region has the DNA TGTGCCAGCAGCTCTCTGGCGGGGGCCAGGAGGGTCGGCTACACCTTC. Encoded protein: CASSSLAGARRVGYTF.

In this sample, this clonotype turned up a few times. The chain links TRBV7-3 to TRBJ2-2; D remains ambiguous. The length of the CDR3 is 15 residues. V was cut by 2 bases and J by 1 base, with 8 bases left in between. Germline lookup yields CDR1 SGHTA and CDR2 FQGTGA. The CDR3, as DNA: TGTGCCAGCAGCTTATCCGTCGTGAACACCGGGGAGCTGTTTTTT. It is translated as CASSLSVVNTGELFF.

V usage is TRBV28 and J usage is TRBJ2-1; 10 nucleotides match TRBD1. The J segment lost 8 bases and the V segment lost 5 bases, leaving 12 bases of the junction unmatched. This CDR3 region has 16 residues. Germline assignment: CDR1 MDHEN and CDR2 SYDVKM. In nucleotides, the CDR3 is TGTGCCAGCAGTGACGGATCGGGACAGGGGAAGTATGAGCAGTTCTTC. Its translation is CASSDGSGQGKYEQFF.

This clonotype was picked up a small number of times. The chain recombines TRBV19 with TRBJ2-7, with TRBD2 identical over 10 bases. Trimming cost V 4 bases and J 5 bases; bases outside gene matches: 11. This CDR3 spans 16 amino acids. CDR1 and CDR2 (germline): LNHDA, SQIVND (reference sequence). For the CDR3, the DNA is TGTGCCAGTAGTAACCGGCTAGCGGGAGCAGGGAACGAGCAGTACTTC. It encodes CASSNRLAGAGNEQYF.

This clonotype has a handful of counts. Here the CDR3 reads CSARDPGTRNRYEQYF. As DNA, the CDR3 is TGCAGTGCTAGAGATCCGGGGACTAGAAATCGCTACGAGCAGTACTTC. This chain uses TRBV20-1 with TRBJ2-7, with TRBD2 matching over 8 bases. V shed 0 bases, J shed 3 bases, and the junction held 10 bases outside the gene matches. Germline CDR1 is DFQATT and CDR2 is SNEGSKA (reference sequence). The CDR3 contains 16 residues.

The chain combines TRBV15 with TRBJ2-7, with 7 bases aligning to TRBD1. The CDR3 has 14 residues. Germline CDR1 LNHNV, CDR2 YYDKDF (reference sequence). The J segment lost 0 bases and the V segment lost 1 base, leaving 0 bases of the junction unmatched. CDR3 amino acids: CATSRGDSSYEQYF. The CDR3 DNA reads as TGTGCCACCAGCAGAGGGGACAGCTCCTACGAGCAGTACTTC.

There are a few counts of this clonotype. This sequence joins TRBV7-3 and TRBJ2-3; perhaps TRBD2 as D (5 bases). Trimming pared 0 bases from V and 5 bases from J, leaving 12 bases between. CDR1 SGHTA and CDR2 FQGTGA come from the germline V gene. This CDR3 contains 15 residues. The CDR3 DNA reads TGTGCCAGCAGCTTAACTGGGAGTTGGATAGATACGCAGTATTTT. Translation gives CASSLTGSWIDTQYF.

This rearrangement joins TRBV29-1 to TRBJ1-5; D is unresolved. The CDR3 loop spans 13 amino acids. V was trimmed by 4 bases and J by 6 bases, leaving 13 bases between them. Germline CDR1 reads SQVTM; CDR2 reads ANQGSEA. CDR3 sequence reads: CSVGWRGGQPQHF. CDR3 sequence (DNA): TGCAGCGTTGGTTGGCGGGGAGGTCAGCCCCAGCATTTT.

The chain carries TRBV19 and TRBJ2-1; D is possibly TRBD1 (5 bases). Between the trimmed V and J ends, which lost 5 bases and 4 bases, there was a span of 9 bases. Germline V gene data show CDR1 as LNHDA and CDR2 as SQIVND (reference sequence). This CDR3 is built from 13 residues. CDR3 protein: CASSPDNYNEQFF. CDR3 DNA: TGTGCCAGTAGTCCGGACAATTACAATGAGCAGTTCTTC.

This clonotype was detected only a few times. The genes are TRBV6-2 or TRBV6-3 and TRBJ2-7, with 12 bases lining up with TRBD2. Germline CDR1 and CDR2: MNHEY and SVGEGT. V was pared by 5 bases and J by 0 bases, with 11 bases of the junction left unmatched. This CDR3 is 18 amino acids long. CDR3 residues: CASSSYGLAGTSSYEQYF. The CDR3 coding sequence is TGTGCCAGCAGTAGCTACGGACTAGCGGGAACGAGCTCCTACGAGCAGTACTTC.

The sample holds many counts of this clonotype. The CDR3 region is CASSPRAQAGVHTDTQYF. In DNA form, the CDR3 reads TGTGCCAGCTCACCAAGGGCGCAAGCGGGAGTGCACACAGATACGCAGTATTTT. The J gene is TRBJ2-3, the V gene TRBV18; 8 nucleotides match TRBD2. V shed 2 bases and J 2 bases; nucleotides not matched to a gene: 12. CDR1 and CDR2 from the germline V gene are KGHSH and LQKENI. This CDR3 has 18 amino acids.

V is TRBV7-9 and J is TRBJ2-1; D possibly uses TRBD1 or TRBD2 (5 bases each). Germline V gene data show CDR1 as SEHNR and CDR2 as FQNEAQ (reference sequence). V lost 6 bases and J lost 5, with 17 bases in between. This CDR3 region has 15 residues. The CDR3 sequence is CASSRSGTAHNEQFF. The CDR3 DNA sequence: TGTGCCAGCAGTCGCTCAGGGACCGCCCACAATGAGCAGTTCTTC.

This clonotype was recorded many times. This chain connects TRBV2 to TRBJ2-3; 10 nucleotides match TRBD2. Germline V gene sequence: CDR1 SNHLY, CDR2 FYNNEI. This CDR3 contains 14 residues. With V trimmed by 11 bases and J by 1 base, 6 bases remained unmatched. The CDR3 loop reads CAAKREGGTDTQYF. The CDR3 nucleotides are TGTGCCGCCAAGCGGGAGGGAGGCACAGATACGCAGTATTTT. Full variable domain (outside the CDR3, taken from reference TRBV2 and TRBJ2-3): EPEVTQTPSHQVTQMGQEVILRCVPISNHLYFYWYRQILGQKVEFLVSFYNNEISEKSEIFDDQFSVERPDGSNFTLKIRSTKLEDSAMYFCAAKREGGTDTQYFGPGTRLTVL.

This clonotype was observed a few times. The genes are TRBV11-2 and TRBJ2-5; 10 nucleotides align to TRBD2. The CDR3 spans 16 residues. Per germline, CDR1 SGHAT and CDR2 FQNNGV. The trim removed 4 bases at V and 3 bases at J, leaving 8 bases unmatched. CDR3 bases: TGTGCCAGCAGCTCCCCGGGGCTAGCGGGAGAAGAGACCCAGTACTTC. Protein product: CASSSPGLAGEETQYF.